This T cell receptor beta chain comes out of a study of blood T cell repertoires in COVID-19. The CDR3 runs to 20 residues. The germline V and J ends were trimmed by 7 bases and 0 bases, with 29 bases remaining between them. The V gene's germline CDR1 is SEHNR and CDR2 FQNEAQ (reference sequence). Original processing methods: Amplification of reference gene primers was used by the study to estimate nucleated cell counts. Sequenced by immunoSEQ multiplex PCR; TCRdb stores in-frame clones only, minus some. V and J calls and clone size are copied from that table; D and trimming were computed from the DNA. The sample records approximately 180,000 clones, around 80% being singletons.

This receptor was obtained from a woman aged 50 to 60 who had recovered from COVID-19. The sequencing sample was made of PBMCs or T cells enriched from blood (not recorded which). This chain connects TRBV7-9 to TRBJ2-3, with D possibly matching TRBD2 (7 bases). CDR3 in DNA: TGTGCCAGCACCCCATCCGGGACATCCCTAGCGGTTACTAGCACAGATACGCAGTATTTT. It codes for CASTPSGTSLAVTSTDTQYF. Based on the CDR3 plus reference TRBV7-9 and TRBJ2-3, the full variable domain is DTGVSQNPRHKITKRGQNVTFRCDPISEHNRLYWYRQTLGQGPEFLTYFQNEAQLEKSRLLSDRFSAERPKGSFSTLEIQRTEQGDSAMYLCASTPSGTSLAVTSTDTQYFGPGTRLTVL.